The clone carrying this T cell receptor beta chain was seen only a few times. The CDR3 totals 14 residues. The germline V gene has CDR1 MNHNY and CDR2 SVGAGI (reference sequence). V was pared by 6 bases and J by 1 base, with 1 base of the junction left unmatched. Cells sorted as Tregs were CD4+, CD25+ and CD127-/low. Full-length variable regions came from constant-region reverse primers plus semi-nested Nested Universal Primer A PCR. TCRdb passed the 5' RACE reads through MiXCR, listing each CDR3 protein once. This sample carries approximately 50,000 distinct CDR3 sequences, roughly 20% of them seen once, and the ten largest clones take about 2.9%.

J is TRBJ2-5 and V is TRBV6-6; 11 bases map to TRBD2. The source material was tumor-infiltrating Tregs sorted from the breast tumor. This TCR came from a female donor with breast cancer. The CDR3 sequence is CASRGLAAQETQYF. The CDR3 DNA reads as TGTGCCAGCAGGGGACTAGCGGCCCAAGAGACCCAGTACTTC.